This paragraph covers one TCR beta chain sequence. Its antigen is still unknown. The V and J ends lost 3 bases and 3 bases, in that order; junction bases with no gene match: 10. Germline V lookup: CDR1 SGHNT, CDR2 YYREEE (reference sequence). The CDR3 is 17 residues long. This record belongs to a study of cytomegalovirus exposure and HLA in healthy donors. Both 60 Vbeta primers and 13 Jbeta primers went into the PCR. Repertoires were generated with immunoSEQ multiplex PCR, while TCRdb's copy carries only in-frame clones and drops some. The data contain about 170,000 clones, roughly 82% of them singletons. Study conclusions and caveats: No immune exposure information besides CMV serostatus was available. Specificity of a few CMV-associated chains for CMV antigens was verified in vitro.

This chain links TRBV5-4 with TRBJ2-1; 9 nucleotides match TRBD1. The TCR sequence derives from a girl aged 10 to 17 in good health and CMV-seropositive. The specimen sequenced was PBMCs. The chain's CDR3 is CASSSPGDRVFYNEQFF. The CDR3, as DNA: TGTGCCAGCAGCTCGCCCGGGGACAGGGTTTTCTACAATGAGCAGTTCTTC. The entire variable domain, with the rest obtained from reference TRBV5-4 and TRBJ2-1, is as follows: ETGVTQSPTHLIKTRGQQVTLRCSSQSGHNTVSWYQQALGQGPQFIFQYYREEENGRGNFPPRFSGLQFPNYSSELNVNALELDDSALYLCASSSPGDRVFYNEQFFGPGTRLTVL.